This T cell receptor beta chain comes out of a study of blood T cells in healthy people across ages. Study outcomes and limitations: Roughly linear declines in TCR beta diversity per million T cells occurred with age. PBMCs went unsorted, and a conclusive naive versus antigen-experienced comparison was therefore prevented. One million T cells yielded diversity estimates that were considered underestimates.

The CDR3 sequence is 16 residues long. The V gene's germline CDR1 is MDHEN and CDR2 SYDVKM. Unmatched junction bases numbered 11, after V lost 6 bases and J lost 4 bases. A second PCR, run for about 6 to 11 cycles, used a sample-barcoded 5' primer plus a J-beta primer mix. TCRdb ran MiXCR on the 5' RACE reads and lists one entry per CDR3 protein. This table has about 780,000 distinct CDR3 sequences, 35% to 50% appearing once. Per individual sample, total RNA of at least 5 micrograms was extracted. This clonotype was counted only a few times. What it binds is not known. This chain connects TRBV28 to TRBJ2-3; 9 bases are a match to TRBD2. Sequencing used blood. This receptor was obtained from a man aged 80 or over in good health. The CDR3 nucleotides read TGTGCCAGCAGGGGAGTTTTAGCGGGAGTGGCAGATACGCAGTATTTT. It is translated as CASRGVLAGVADTQYF.